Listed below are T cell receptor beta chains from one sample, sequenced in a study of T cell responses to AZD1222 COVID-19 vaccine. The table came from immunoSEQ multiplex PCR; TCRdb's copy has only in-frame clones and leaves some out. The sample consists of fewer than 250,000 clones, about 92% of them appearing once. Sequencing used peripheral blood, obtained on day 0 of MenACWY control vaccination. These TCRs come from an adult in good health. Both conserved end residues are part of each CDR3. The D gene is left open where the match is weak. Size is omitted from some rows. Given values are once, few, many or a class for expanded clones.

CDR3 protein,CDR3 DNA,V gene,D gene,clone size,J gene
CASGLVGGTEAFF,TGTGCTAGTGGTTTAGTGGGGGGAACTGAAGCTTTCTTT,TRBV12-5,.,.,TRBJ1-1
CASSATRRETQYF,TGTGCCAGCAGCGCCACCCGGAGGGAGACCCAGTACTTC,TRBV5-8,.,.,TRBJ2-5
CASSTDRSGVGYTF,TGTGCCAGCAGTACGGACAGGTCCGGGGTTGGCTACACCTTC,TRBV6-5,TRBD1,.,TRBJ1-2
CASSPRGSPLHF,TGTGCCAGCTCCCCCAGGGGCTCACCCCTCCACTTT,TRBV27,.,once,TRBJ1-6
CASSIAGTGQPQHF,TGTGCCAGTAGTATAGCGGGGACCGGCCAGCCCCAGCATTTT,TRBV19,.,.,TRBJ1-5
CASSERGLAGVTGELFF,TGCGCCAGCAGTGAGCGTGGACTAGCGGGGGTTACCGGGGAGCTGTTTTTT,TRBV10-1,TRBD2,.,TRBJ2-2
CAWSVSGRGWSTGELFF,TGTGCCTGGAGTGTATCGGGCAGGGGCTGGAGCACCGGGGAGCTGTTTTTT,TRBV30,.,.,TRBJ2-2
CASSLAGSSYEQYF,TGCGCCAGCAGCTTGGCTGGGAGCTCCTACGAGCAGTACTTC,TRBV5-1,.,.,TRBJ2-7
CASSLRTDQEKLFF,TGCGCCAGCAGCTTGAGGACAGATCAAGAAAAACTGTTTTTT,TRBV5-1,.,few,TRBJ1-4
CASSRDGGNNQPQHF,TGTGCCAGCAGCCGAGACGGGGGAAACAATCAGCCCCAGCATTTT,TRBV2,.,.,TRBJ1-5
CASSDYRGVRAFF,TGTGCCAGCAGTGACTACAGGGGGGTGAGGGCTTTCTTT,TRBV27,TRBD1,.,TRBJ1-1
CASSPQVGDNEQFF,TGTGCCAGCTCACCACAGGTAGGGGACAATGAGCAGTTCTTC,TRBV18,.,.,TRBJ2-1
CASSRDGTRDSPLHF,TGTGCCAGCAGCCGGGACGGCACAAGGGATTCACCCCTCCACTTT,TRBV6-5,.,.,TRBJ1-6
CSGRTALYEQYF,TGCAGCGGCAGGACAGCTCTTTACGAGCAGTACTTC,TRBV29-1,.,.,TRBJ2-7
CASSITRRRYNEQFF,TGTGCCAGTAGTATAACCCGCCGACGGTACAATGAGCAGTTCTTC,TRBV19,.,few,TRBJ2-1
CASSLMTTGQGGNEQFF,TGTGCCAGCTCACTCATGACCACGGGACAGGGTGGTAATGAGCAGTTCTTC,TRBV18,TRBD1,.,TRBJ2-1
CASSRTGDTGELFF,TGTGCCAGCAGTCGGACAGGGGACACCGGGGAGCTGTTTTTT,TRBV6-5,TRBD1,few,TRBJ2-2
CASSRIGTGNQPQHF,TGCGCCAGCAGCCGCATAGGGACGGGCAATCAGCCCCAGCATTTT,TRBV4-1,.,.,TRBJ1-5
CASSQTRSYGYTF,TGTGCCAGCAGCCAAACAAGAAGCTATGGCTACACCTTC,TRBV3-1/TRBV3-2,.,.,TRBJ1-2
CAWSSEKSSGANVLTF,TGTGCCTGGAGTTCCGAAAAATCGTCTGGGGCCAACGTCCTGACTTTC,TRBV30,.,once,TRBJ2-6